A selection of T cell receptor beta chains follows, all from one sample in a study of beta chain features in type 1 diabetes. Repertoires were generated with immunoSEQ multiplex PCR, while TCRdb's copy carries only in-frame clones and drops some. The sample lists about 170,000 clones, about 7.8% seen once, with approximately 0.93% in the top ten. The sequencing input was central memory CD4+ T cells from blood. The receptors stem from a woman aged 35 to 49 with type 1 diabetes. Each CDR3 is given with its conserved first and last residue. The order of the fields is CDR3 protein, CDR3 DNA, J gene, D gene, clone size, V gene. A D gene is named only where the DNA matches it firmly. Clone sizes are given selectively: once, few, many, or a class where the clone is expanded.

CASSQAPRGDTDTQYF | TGCGCCAGCAGCCAAGCTCCCCGCGGGGACACAGATACGCAGTATTTT | TRBJ2-3 | NA | NA | TRBV4-3
CASSWDRDRGPGTQYF | TGTGCCAGCAGTTGGGACCGGGACAGGGGGCCAGGGACCCAGTACTTC | TRBJ2-5 | TRBD1 | NA | TRBV28
CASSLEAGDTEAFF | TGCGCCAGCAGCTTGGAGGCAGGGGACACTGAAGCTTTCTTT | TRBJ1-1 | NA | NA | TRBV5-1
CASSRDIANYGYTF | TGTGCCAGCAGCAGGGACATAGCTAACTATGGCTACACCTTC | TRBJ1-2 | NA | few | TRBV7-2
CASSSDGLPGLAGGSYEQYF | TGCGCCAGCAGCTCAGACGGGCTCCCGGGACTAGCGGGAGGGTCCTACGAGCAGTACTTC | TRBJ2-7 | TRBD2 | few | TRBV5-1
CASRNPGDYGYTF | TGTGCCAGCAGGAACCCAGGCGACTATGGCTACACCTTC | TRBJ1-2 | NA | few | TRBV28
CASRNRDSYEQYF | TGTGCCAGCAGGAACCGGGACAGCTACGAGCAGTACTTC | TRBJ2-7 | TRBD1 | NA | TRBV27
CASSQVTAPRVTEAFF | TGCGCCAGCAGCCAAGTTACGGCGCCCAGGGTGACTGAAGCTTTCTTT | TRBJ1-1 | NA | NA | TRBV4-1
CASSLTGQGSDTQYF | TGTGCCAGCAGCTTAACGGGACAGGGGTCAGATACGCAGTATTTT | TRBJ2-3 | TRBD1 | few | TRBV7-3
CATSTRLAGETYEQYF | TGTGCCACCAGCACCCGACTAGCGGGAGAAACCTACGAGCAGTACTTC | TRBJ2-7 | TRBD2 | few | TRBV15
CASSRPGTGGDEQFF | TGTGCCAGTAGTAGACCCGGGACAGGGGGCGATGAGCAGTTCTTC | TRBJ2-1 | TRBD1 | few | TRBV19
CASSFDSYEQYF | TGTGCCAGCAGCTTCGACAGTTACGAGCAGTACTTC | TRBJ2-7 | NA | NA | TRBV6-6
CASSPGAGGSPGELFF | TGTGCCAGCAGCCCCGGGGCAGGGGGAAGTCCCGGGGAGCTGTTTTTT | TRBJ2-2 | TRBD1 | few | TRBV7-9
CASSLVPSLGELFF | TGTGCCAGCAGCTTAGTCCCCTCCCTCGGGGAGCTGTTTTTT | TRBJ2-2 | NA | NA | TRBV11-2
CASTSGQGAHEQYF | TGTGCCAGCACCTCCGGACAGGGGGCTCACGAGCAGTACTTC | TRBJ2-7 | TRBD1 | few | TRBV6-5
CASSPPPGTGTNDGYTF | TGTGCCAGCAGTCCTCCACCCGGGACAGGGACTAACGATGGCTACACCTTC | TRBJ1-2 | TRBD1 | NA | TRBV28
CAIREGLAGTDTQYF | TGTGCCATCAGAGAGGGACTAGCGGGCACAGATACGCAGTATTTT | TRBJ2-3 | TRBD2 | few | TRBV10-3
CASGTDSYEQYF | TGTGCCAGCGGGACGGACTCCTACGAGCAGTACTTC | TRBJ2-7 | NA | NA | TRBV10-3
CSVGSGAGGSNIQYF | TGCAGCGTTGGGAGCGGGGCAGGGGGCTCAAACATTCAGTACTTC | TRBJ2-4 | NA | NA | TRBV29-1
CASKQASNQPQHF | TGTGCCAGCAAGCAGGCGAGCAATCAGCCCCAGCATTTT | TRBJ1-5 | NA | few | TRBV28
CASSLGTGGTGELFF | TGTGCCAGCAGCTTAGGGACAGGGGGCACCGGGGAGCTGTTTTTT | TRBJ2-2 | TRBD1 | NA | TRBV13
CASSPGQGAGDTQYF | TGTGCCAGCAGCCCGGGACAGGGGGCAGGAGATACGCAGTATTTT | TRBJ2-3 | TRBD1 | few | TRBV11-2
CASRRQGRQFF | TGTGCCAGCAGGAGACAGGGGCGGCAGTTCTTC | TRBJ2-1 | TRBD1 | NA | TRBV6-5
CASTRAGANYLNTEAFF | TGTGCCAGTACCCGGGCGGGCGCCAACTATCTGAACACTGAAGCTTTCTTT | TRBJ1-1 | NA | NA | TRBV19
CASSSRTGGETQYF | TGTGCCAGCAGCTCCCGGACTGGCGGGGAGACCCAGTACTTC | TRBJ2-5 | NA | few | TRBV7-2
CASSTGGAGNEQFF | TGTGCCAGCAGTACAGGGGGCGCTGGTAATGAGCAGTTCTTC | TRBJ2-1 | TRBD1 | few | TRBV27
CAITTTVNTEAFF | TGTGCCATCACTACGACAGTGAACACTGAAGCTTTCTTT | TRBJ1-1 | NA | few | TRBV10-3
CASSGDRVTYGYTF | TGTGCCAGCAGCGGCGACAGGGTGACCTATGGCTACACCTTC | TRBJ1-2 | TRBD1 | NA | TRBV5-4
CASNVGGTGTNEKLFF | TGTGCCAGCAACGTGGGTGGGACAGGAACTAATGAAAAACTGTTTTTT | TRBJ1-4 | TRBD1 | many | TRBV9
CAWSSGQEKLFF | TGTGCCTGGAGTAGTGGACAGGAAAAACTGTTTTTT | TRBJ1-4 | NA | many | TRBV30
CASSRGQLNTEAFF | TGTGCCAGCAGTCGGGGACAGTTGAACACTGAAGCTTTCTTT | TRBJ1-1 | TRBD1 | NA | TRBV5-6
CASSLGAQRGYQETQYF | TGTGCCAGCAGCTTAGGGGCGCAGCGGGGGTACCAAGAGACCCAGTACTTC | TRBJ2-5 | TRBD2 | NA | TRBV7-9
CASSLVPLSQGEQFF | TGTGCCAGCAGCTTAGTACCACTGTCGCAGGGGGAGCAGTTCTTC | TRBJ2-1 | NA | NA | TRBV7-2
CASSLRDFTGELFF | TGTGCCAGCAGCCTCAGGGACTTTACCGGGGAGCTGTTTTTT | TRBJ2-2 | NA | few | TRBV7-8
CASTPGTGEVGTQYF | TGTGCCAGTACCCCCGGGACAGGTGAAGTTGGGACCCAGTACTTC | TRBJ2-5 | TRBD1 | NA | TRBV19
CASSDSGTGDFGSPLHF | TGTGCCAGCAGTGATAGTGGGACAGGAGACTTTGGTTCACCCCTCCACTTT | TRBJ1-6 | TRBD1 | NA | TRBV2
CASSLSIGANYGYTF | TGTGCCAGCAGCTTAAGTATAGGAGCGAACTATGGCTACACCTTC | TRBJ1-2 | NA | NA | TRBV9
CASSLASSTAPAYEQYF | TGTGCCAGCAGCTTAGCTAGCTCGACCGCCCCGGCCTACGAGCAGTACTTC | TRBJ2-7 | NA | NA | TRBV7-6
CASSRGLAGVQETQYF | TGTGCCAGTAGTAGGGGACTAGCGGGAGTCCAAGAGACCCAGTACTTC | TRBJ2-5 | TRBD2 | NA | TRBV19
CASSLQGQNQPQHF | TGTGCCAGCTCATTACAGGGGCAGAATCAGCCCCAGCATTTT | TRBJ1-5 | TRBD1 | few | TRBV18
CASSQQGVDYGYTF | TGTGCCAGCAGCCAACAGGGGGTAGACTATGGCTACACCTTC | TRBJ1-2 | TRBD1 | NA | TRBV6-5
CASMAELVNTEAFF | TGTGCCAGCATGGCGGAATTAGTGAACACTGAAGCTTTCTTT | TRBJ1-1 | NA | NA | TRBV2
CASSQEVKGLNTEAFF | TGCGCCAGCAGCCAAGAGGTTAAGGGGTTGAACACTGAAGCTTTCTTT | TRBJ1-1 | NA | NA | TRBV4-3
CASSVDSRYGYTF | TGTGCCAGCAGCGTAGACAGTCGCTATGGCTACACCTTC | TRBJ1-2 | NA | few | TRBV7-2
CASSLAGPRGEAFF | TGTGCCAGCAGCTTAGCCGGGCCTCGGGGTGAAGCTTTCTTT | TRBJ1-1 | NA | few | TRBV11-2
CASSGLGVTDTQYF | TGTGCCAGCAGCGGACTAGGTGTCACAGATACGCAGTATTTT | TRBJ2-3 | TRBD2 | NA | TRBV28